This passage covers 25 T cell receptor beta chains from one sample sequenced in a study of cytomegalovirus exposure and HLA in healthy donors. The PCR made use of 60 Vbeta and 13 Jbeta primers. The table came from immunoSEQ multiplex PCR; TCRdb's copy has only in-frame clones and leaves some out. The sample holds 200,000 to 250,000 clones, roughly 79% seen once. Input material: PBMCs. The source of these receptors is a woman in her thirties or forties in good health and CMV-seronegative.

A single count supports this clone. The chain links TRBV5-1 to TRBJ1-4; perhaps TRBD1 as D (5 bases). The CDR3 is 19 amino acids. V lost 0 bases to trimming and J lost 7 bases, with 25 bases between them. Germline CDR1 is SGHRS and CDR2 is YFSETQ. The CDR3 sequence is CASSLDGRQGRGFSEKLFF. For the CDR3, the DNA is TGCGCCAGCAGCTTGGATGGTCGGCAGGGAAGAGGATTTAGTGAAAAACTGTTTTTT.

This CDR3 reads CASSVDGTPSYEQYF. CDR3 DNA sequence: TGTGCCAGCAGCGTTGACGGGACACCTTCCTACGAGCAGTACTTC. V and J are TRBV9 and TRBJ2-7; tentatively, D is TRBD1 (6 bases). CDR1 and CDR2 (germline): SGDLS, YYNGEE. With 2 bases removed from V and 1 base from J, the gap between germline ends came to 13 bases. The CDR3 is 15 residues long.

The chain carries TRBV6-1 and TRBJ1-1, with D perhaps matching TRBD1 (6 bases). CDR3 size: 14 residues. V was pared by 0 bases and J by 7 bases, with 12 bases between. From germline, CDR1 is MNHNS and CDR2 SASEGT. Here the CDR3 DNA reads TGTGCCAGCAGTGAAGCGCAGGGGTTTGGTGAAGCTTTCTTT. It translates to CASSEAQGFGEAFF.

The V and J genes are TRBV2 and TRBJ2-7; the D gene is possibly TRBD1 (6 bases). V lost 8 bases and J lost 3, with 14 bases in between. Germline lookup yields CDR1 SNHLY and CDR2 FYNNEI. The CDR3 loop spans 13 amino acids. This chain's CDR3 is CASFDRYYYEQYF. As DNA, the CDR3 is TGTGCCAGCTTTGACAGGTACTACTACGAGCAGTACTTC.

This clone was seen a single time. The chain couples TRBV11-1 to TRBJ1-1; no clear D. The CDR3 runs 16 residues. From germline, CDR1 is SGHAT and CDR2 FQDESV (reference sequence). The ends were cut back, 8 bases at V and 3 bases at J, with 22 bases in the middle. CDR3 in DNA: TGTGCCAGCCGGGCCTCGAGGGCCCTCAGCCACACTGAAGCTTTCTTT. Protein product: CASRASRALSHTEAFF. The variable domain in full, with the rest retrieved from reference TRBV11-1 and TRBJ1-1, is EAEVAQSPRYKITEKSQAVAFWCDPISGHATLYWYRQILGQGPELLVQFQDESVVDDSQLPKDRFSAERLKGVDSTLKIQPAELGDSAMYLCASRASRALSHTEAFFGQGTRLTVV.

This clone was seen just once. V usage is TRBV7-3 and J usage is TRBJ2-3; TRBD2 aligns across 9 bases. The CDR3 spans 14 residues. The V gene end was trimmed by 5 bases and the J gene end by 5 bases; junction bases not matched to a gene: 5. Per the germline V gene, CDR1 is SGHTA and CDR2 is FQGTGA. This chain's CDR3 is CASSQAGGRDTQYF. The CDR3 nucleotides are TGTGCCAGCAGCCAAGCGGGGGGAAGAGATACGCAGTATTTT.

In its sample, this clone was seen a few times. CDR3 protein: CASSAATGTYNEQFF. CDR3 nucleotides: TGCGCCAGCAGCGCGGCGACAGGGACATACAATGAGCAGTTCTTC. The rearrangement uses TRBV5-1 and TRBJ2-1; 7 bases match TRBD1. The length of the CDR3 is 15 residues. Trimming took 4 bases from V and 4 from J; bases not matched to a gene: 8. CDR1 and CDR2 (germline): SGHRS, YFSETQ.

Ten or more counts support this clone. This chain connects TRBV28 to TRBJ2-1; 9 positions match TRBD2. From germline, CDR1 is MDHEN and CDR2 SYDVKM. CDR3 length: 13 residues. J lost 5 bases, V lost 6 bases, and 2 bases had no gene match. CDR3 coding DNA: TGTGCCAGCAGGTCTAGCGGGGACAATGAGCAGTTCTTC. Its protein product is CASRSSGDNEQFF.

This chain links TRBV19 with TRBJ1-1; 10 bases agree with TRBD1. Trimming took 4 bases from V and 5 from J; bases not matched to a gene: 7. This CDR3 region has 15 residues. Germline loops: CDR1 LNHDA, CDR2 SQIVND (reference sequence). The CDR3 DNA sequence: TGTGCCAGTAGTAATGACAGGGGGCGCGGGACTGAAGCTTTCTTT. Protein product: CASSNDRGRGTEAFF.

The chain uses TRBV2 and TRBJ2-3, with 8 nucleotides matching TRBD1. With 4 bases clipped from V and 5 bases from J, the junction kept 11 bases outside the gene matches. CDR1 and CDR2 from the germline V gene are SNHLY and FYNNEI. This CDR3 has 16 residues. CDR3 sequence: CASSGASGGAKDTQYF. The CDR3 DNA follows: TGTGCCAGCAGTGGAGCCTCAGGGGGCGCAAAAGATACGCAGTATTTT.

J is TRBJ2-1 and V is TRBV27; D remains unclear. The V end was cut by 7 bases, the J end by 5 bases, with 6 bases between. Germline loops: CDR1 MNHEY, CDR2 SMNVEV (reference sequence). The CDR3 extends over 11 amino acids. The DNA of the CDR3 is TGTGCCAGCAAACAGCACAATGAGCAGTTCTTC. Its translation: CASKQHNEQFF.

The rearrangement joins TRBV25-1 to TRBJ1-6; D might be TRBD1 (6 bases). CDR1 and CDR2 from the germline V gene are MGHDK and SYGVNS. The CDR3 contains 15 residues. The V end was cut by 4 bases, the J end by 7 bases, with 14 bases between. CDR3 bases: TGTGCCAGCAGTGTAGGGGGGGCGCAAAATTCACCCCTCCACTTT. Protein sequence: CASSVGGAQNSPLHF. Drawing the rest from reference TRBV25-1 and TRBJ1-6, the complete variable domain is EADIYQTPRYLVIGTGKKITLECSQTMGHDKMYWYQQDPGMELHLIHYSYGVNSTEKGDLSSESTVSRIRTEHFPLTLESARPSHTSQYLCASSVGGAQNSPLHFGNGTRLTVT.

The chain combines TRBV6-5 with TRBJ1-4; D is ambiguous. V was trimmed by 0 bases and J by 0 bases, leaving 8 bases between them. This CDR3 contains 16 residues. CDR1 and CDR2 (germline): MNHEY, SVGAGI. The CDR3 bases are TGTGCCAGCAGTTACTCCGGAGTTGCAACTAATGAAAAACTGTTTTTT. This sequence encodes CASSYSGVATNEKLFF.

The rearrangement links TRBV5-1 to TRBJ1-1; D is ambiguous. CDR1 and CDR2 from the germline V gene are SGHRS and YFSETQ. V was pared by 4 bases and J by 1 base, with 8 bases between. This CDR3 is 13 amino acids long. CDR3 sequence reads: CASSITANTEAFF. CDR3 in DNA: TGCGCCAGCAGCATAACAGCGAACACTGAAGCTTTCTTT.

On this clone itself: The identical CDR3 is also encoded by other nucleotide sequences in the sample. V gene TRBV5-1 combines with J gene TRBJ1-2, with a weak D call TRBD1 (6 bases). V gave up 4 bases and J gave up 8 bases, with 12 bases separating them. The CDR3 contains 12 residues. The V gene's germline CDR1 is SGHRS and CDR2 YFSETQ. This CDR3 reads CASSLRQEGYTF. CDR3 nucleotide sequence: TGCGCCAGCAGCCTCCGACAGGAGGGCTACACCTTC.

This clone was found once. This sequence joins TRBV5-6 and TRBJ2-7; unclear D gene. Per germline, CDR1 SGHDT and CDR2 YYEEEE. The germline V and J ends were trimmed by 2 bases and 5 bases, with 11 bases remaining between them. CDR3 length: 13 amino acids. The CDR3 reads CASSFGPIHEQYF. In nucleotides, the CDR3 is TGTGCCAGCAGCTTTGGGCCGATCCACGAGCAGTACTTC. Looking up the rest from reference TRBV5-6 and TRBJ2-7 gives the full variable domain: DAGVTQSPTHLIKTRGQQVTLRCSPKSGHDTVSWYQQALGQGPQFIFQYYEEEERQRGNFPDRFSGHQFPNYSSELNVNALLLGDSALYLCASSFGPIHEQYFGPGTRLTVT.

Written as DNA, the CDR3 is TGTGCCAGCACTTCTACAGATACGCAGTATTTT. Translating it yields CASTSTDTQYF. The genes are TRBV7-9 and TRBJ2-3; D is uncertain. Trimming took off 7 bases at V and 3 bases at J, with 5 bases between the two ends. CDR1 is SEHNR and CDR2 is FQNEAQ in the germline V gene (reference sequence). This CDR3 comprises 11 residues.

The chain joins TRBV27 to TRBJ2-5; TRBD1 matches 7 bases. The CDR3 sequence is 14 residues long. Germline loops: CDR1 MNHEY, CDR2 SMNVEV (reference sequence). After removal of 6 bases from V and 2 bases from J, the junction contained 6 bases not matched to a gene. CDR3 DNA sequence: TGTGCCAGCAGCTACAGGGGCCCACAAGAGACCCAGTACTTC. As protein: CASSYRGPQETQYF.

V usage is TRBV6-5 and J usage is TRBJ1-1, with D perhaps matching TRBD1 (6 bases). The germline V and J ends were trimmed by 4 bases and 1 base, with 16 bases remaining between them. The CDR3 runs 16 residues. CDR1 and CDR2 from the germline V gene are MNHEY and SVGAGI. The CDR3 DNA reads TGTGCCAGCAGTTTCCGGGACCTCAGGGGGAACACTGAAGCTTTCTTT. It is translated as CASSFRDLRGNTEAFF.

The V gene is TRBV2, the J gene TRBJ1-1; TRBD1 might be the D (6 bases). The CDR3 totals 14 residues. The germline V gene has CDR1 SNHLY and CDR2 FYNNEI. The V end lost 7 bases, the J end lost 2 bases, and 14 bases lay between the germline ends. The CDR3 nucleotides are TGTGCCAGCACCACTAGAGGGACAAACACTGAAGCTTTCTTT. Amino acids: CASTTRGTNTEAFF.

In regard to this clone: Distinct nucleotide sequences in the sample also encode this CDR3. The chain joins TRBV5-4 to TRBJ2-2, with TRBD1 matching 8 bases. Germline assignment: CDR1 SGHNT and CDR2 YYREEE (reference sequence). After removal of 4 bases from V and 3 bases from J, the junction contained 8 bases not matched to a gene. CDR3 length equals 16 residues. CDR3 sequence reads: CASSHDQGAYTGELFF. As DNA, the CDR3 is TGTGCCAGCAGCCACGATCAGGGGGCGTACACCGGGGAGCTGTTTTTT.

This chain connects TRBV27 to TRBJ2-7, with D maybe TRBD1 (5 bases). The germline CDR1 and CDR2 sequences are MNHEY and SMNVEV (reference sequence). The length of the CDR3 is 14 residues. Trimming took 3 bases from V and 5 from J, leaving 14 bases between them. CDR3 sequence: CASSFRQGFDEQYF. CDR3 in DNA: TGTGCCAGCAGTTTTCGGCAGGGTTTTGACGAGCAGTACTTC.

V is TRBV28 and J is TRBJ1-4, with TRBD1 as a possible D gene (6 bases). The CDR3 is 17 amino acids. The V and J ends lost 5 bases and 0 bases respectively, with 16 bases between them. Looked up from germline, CDR1 is MDHEN and CDR2 is SYDVKM. CDR3 residues: CASSTNRALATNEKLFF. For the CDR3, the DNA is TGTGCCAGCAGTACCAACAGGGCGCTAGCAACTAATGAAAAACTGTTTTTT.

This sequence joins TRBV5-6 and TRBJ2-1, with a weak D call TRBD1 (6 bases). This CDR3 has 15 amino acids. Germline CDR1 is SGHDT and CDR2 is YYEEEE. The V gene lost 5 bases and the J gene lost 8 bases, with 20 bases spanning the gap. The CDR3 DNA is TGTGCCAGCAGACACCAGGGGAATGGGATGGATGAGCAGTTCTTC. Translating it yields CASRHQGNGMDEQFF.

Points on this clone: The germline gene is not matched at one end of the junction; a read error may be the cause. Different DNA sequences within this sample yield the same CDR3. The rearrangement joins TRBV7-2 to TRBJ1-2, with TRBD1 matching 12 bases. In germline, CDR1 is SGHTA, CDR2 FQGNSA. The CDR3 contains 16 residues. CDR3 nucleotides: TGTGCCAGCAGCATAGCCCCGGGACAGGGGGCTTATGGCTACACCTTC. This translates into CASSIAPGQGAYGYTF.